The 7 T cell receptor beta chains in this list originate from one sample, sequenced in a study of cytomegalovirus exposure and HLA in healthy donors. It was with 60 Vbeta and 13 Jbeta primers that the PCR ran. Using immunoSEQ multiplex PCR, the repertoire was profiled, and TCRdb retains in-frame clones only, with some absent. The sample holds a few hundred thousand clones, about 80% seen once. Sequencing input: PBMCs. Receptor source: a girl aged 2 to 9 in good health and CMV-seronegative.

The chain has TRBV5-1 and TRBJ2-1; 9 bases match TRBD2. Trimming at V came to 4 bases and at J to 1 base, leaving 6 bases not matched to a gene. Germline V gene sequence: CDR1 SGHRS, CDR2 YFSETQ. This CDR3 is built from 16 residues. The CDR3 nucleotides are TGCGCCAGCAGCCTCCGGACTAGCGAGTCCTACAATGAGCAGTTCTTC. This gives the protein CASSLRTSESYNEQFF.

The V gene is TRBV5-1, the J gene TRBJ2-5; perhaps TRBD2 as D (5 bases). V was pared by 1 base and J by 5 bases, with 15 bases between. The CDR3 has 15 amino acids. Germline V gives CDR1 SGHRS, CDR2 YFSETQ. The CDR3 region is CASSLRRGSRETQYF. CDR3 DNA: TGCGCCAGCAGCTTGCGAAGAGGGAGTCGTGAGACCCAGTACTTC.

The DNA for the CDR3 is TGCGCCAGCAGCCCACTTCCGGACAGGGGGAGGAATGAGCAGTTCTTC. Translation gives CASSPLPDRGRNEQFF. V usage is TRBV5-1 and J usage is TRBJ2-1; 10 bases fit TRBD1. V lost 4 bases and J lost 7; bases outside the gene matches: 11. The V gene's germline CDR1 is SGHRS and CDR2 YFSETQ. CDR3 length equals 16 residues.

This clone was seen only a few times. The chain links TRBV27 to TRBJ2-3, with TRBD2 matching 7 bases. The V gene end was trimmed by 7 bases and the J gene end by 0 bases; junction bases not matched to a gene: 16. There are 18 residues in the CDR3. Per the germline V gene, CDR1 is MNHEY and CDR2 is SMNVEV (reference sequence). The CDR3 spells CASKPGLTIAPSTDTQYF. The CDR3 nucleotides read TGTGCCAGCAAGCCGGGACTAACAATCGCCCCTAGCACAGATACGCAGTATTTT.

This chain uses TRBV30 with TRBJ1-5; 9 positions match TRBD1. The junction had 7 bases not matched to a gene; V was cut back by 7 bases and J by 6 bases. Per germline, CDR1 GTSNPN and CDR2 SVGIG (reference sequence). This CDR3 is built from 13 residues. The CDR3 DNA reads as TGTGCCTCGAAGGGACAGGGAAGTCAGCCCCAGCATTTT. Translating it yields CASKGQGSQPQHF. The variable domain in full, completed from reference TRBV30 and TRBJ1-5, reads SQTIHQWPATLVQPVGSPLSLECTVEGTSNPNLYWYRQAAGRGLQLLFYSVGIGQISSEVPQNLSASRPQDRQFILSSKKLLLSDSGFYLCASKGQGSQPQHFGDGTRLSIL.

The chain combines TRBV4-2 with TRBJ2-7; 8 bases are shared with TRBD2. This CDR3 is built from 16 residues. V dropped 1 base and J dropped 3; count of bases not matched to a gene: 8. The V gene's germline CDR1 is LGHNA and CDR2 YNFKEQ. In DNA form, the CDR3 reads TGTGCCAGCAGCCAAGGATCCCAGCGGGAGATCTACGAGCAGTACTTC. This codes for CASSQGSQREIYEQYF.

The CDR3 DNA reads TGTGCCAGCAGTTTGCGGTCCTTTCGGGAAGCTTTCTTT. This codes for CASSLRSFREAFF. The chain is built from TRBV28 and TRBJ1-1; D unresolved. Looked up from germline, CDR1 is MDHEN and CDR2 is SYDVKM. The CDR3 is 13 residues long. Between the trimmed V and J ends, which lost 3 bases and 8 bases, there was a span of 13 bases.